These 16 T cell receptor beta chains were sequenced from one sample in a study of OX40 agonist ivuxolimab in advanced cancers. Sequencing used immunoSEQ multiplex PCR; TCRdb keeps in-frame clones, though not all of them. The data show about 82,000 clones, 80% to 95% seen once. Material: CD4+ or CD8+ T cells sorted from blood, obtained in a trial of the OX40 agonist ivuxolimab. These receptors all stem from an adult with an advanced solid tumor such as melanoma, head and neck, liver or kidney cancer.

The rearrangement links TRBV7-9 to TRBJ1-6; D ambiguous. Trimming took off 4 bases at V and 10 bases at J, with 8 bases between the two ends. CDR1 SEHNR and CDR2 FQNEAQ come from the germline V gene (reference sequence). This CDR3 comprises 12 residues. The CDR3 loop is CASSSEASPLHF. The DNA of the CDR3 is TGTGCCAGCAGCTCGGAAGCGTCACCCCTCCACTTT.

CDR3 residues: CASSEARQPGGAFF. CDR3 sequence (DNA): TGTGCCAGCAGTGAAGCGAGACAGCCCGGTGGAGCTTTCTTT. The chain employs TRBV6-1 and TRBJ1-1; D possibly corresponds to TRBD1 (5 bases). Per the germline V gene, CDR1 is MNHNS and CDR2 is SASEGT. The CDR3 sequence is 14 residues long. Deletions cut 0 bases from V and 10 bases from J, with 15 bases between.

The genes are TRBV4-2 and TRBJ2-4; 8 positions agree with TRBD2. The CDR3 runs 16 residues. The V segment lost 0 bases and the J segment 15 bases; nucleotides outside the gene matches: 16. The germline V gene encodes CDR1 LGHNA and CDR2 YNFKEQ. The CDR3, as DNA: TGTGCCAGCAGCCAAGATAAGGCGGGACTAGGGGCTCCTGGGTACTTC. Translation gives CASSQDKAGLGAPGYF.

The rearrangement joins TRBV6-1 to TRBJ2-5, with a possible D match to TRBD1 (6 bases). CDR1 MNHNS and CDR2 SASEGT come from the germline V gene. There are 13 residues in the CDR3. Trimming cost V 4 bases and J 4 bases, with 10 bases left between them. The CDR3 nucleotides are TGTGCCAGCAGTGTCACAGGGTTAGAGACCCAGTACTTC. This encodes CASSVTGLETQYF.

The chain uses TRBV11-3 and TRBJ1-2, with D perhaps TRBD1 (6 bases). Per the germline V gene, CDR1 is SGHNT and CDR2 is YENEEA. Between the trimmed V and J ends, which lost 3 bases and 7 bases, there was a span of 15 bases. CDR3 length equals 14 residues. The CDR3 DNA reads as TGTGCCAGCAGCTTTTACTCTACAGGGTTTGGCTACACCTTC. Amino acid sequence: CASSFYSTGFGYTF.

J is TRBJ2-7 and V is TRBV2; 10 nucleotides match TRBD2. CDR3 length: 14 amino acids. V shed 6 bases and J 6 bases; nucleotides not matched to a gene: 8. Per the germline V gene, CDR1 is SNHLY and CDR2 is FYNNEI. Here the CDR3 DNA reads TGTGCCAGCAGGCCCGGGACTAGCGACGGCGAGCAGTACTTC. It is translated as CASRPGTSDGEQYF.

In its sample, this clone was seen a few times. The CDR3: CASSSGTEYGYTF. The CDR3 nucleotides read TGTGCCAGCAGTTCCGGGACAGAGTACGGCTACACCTTC. The genes are TRBV6-5 and TRBJ1-2; TRBD1 matches 7 bases. The CDR3 extends over 13 amino acids. CDR1 is MNHEY and CDR2 is SVGAGI in the germline V gene. The junction had 7 bases not matched to a gene; V was cut back by 4 bases and J by 8 bases.

This clone was detected once. The rearrangement joins TRBV15 to TRBJ2-5, with 7 nucleotides matching TRBD2. Unmatched junction bases numbered 3, after V lost 0 bases and J lost 2 bases. The CDR3 runs 15 residues. Germline assignment: CDR1 LNHNV and CDR2 YYDKDF (reference sequence). CDR3 bases: TGTGCCACCAGCAGAGATGGGGGGGAGCAAGAGACCCAGTACTTC. Translating it yields CATSRDGGEQETQYF.

This rearrangement joins TRBV11-2 to TRBJ1-4; TRBD1 might be the D (6 bases). Germline CDR1 SGHAT, CDR2 FQNNGV. This CDR3 is built from 14 residues. V was trimmed by 0 bases and J by 7 bases, leaving 9 bases between them. This chain's CDR3 is CASSLDRGGEKLFF. The CDR3 bases are TGTGCCAGCAGCTTAGACAGGGGAGGTGAAAAACTGTTTTTT.

The CDR3 DNA reads TGCAGCGTTGTCACGATTGGCACTGAAGCTTTCTTT. Protein sequence: CSVVTIGTEAFF. The chain combines TRBV29-1 with TRBJ1-1; D is undetermined. The germline CDR1 and CDR2 sequences are SQVTM and ANQGSEA. The CDR3 consists of 12 residues. V lost 4 bases and J lost 4, with 10 bases in between. The variable domain in full, completed from reference TRBV29-1 and TRBJ1-1, reads SAVISQKPSRDICQRGTSLTIQCQVDSQVTMMFWYRQQPGQSLTLIATANQGSEATYESGFVIDKFPISRPNLTFSTLTVSNMSPEDSSIYLCSVVTIGTEAFFGQGTRLTVV.

This clone was seen a handful of times. This rearrangement joins TRBV2 to TRBJ2-1; 7 positions agree with TRBD1. The CDR3 spans 15 residues. Losses at the gene ends were 4 bases for V and 0 bases for J; bases not matched to a gene: 3. The germline V gene encodes CDR1 SNHLY and CDR2 FYNNEI. CDR3 sequence reads: CASSVDRASYNEQFF. As DNA, the CDR3 is TGTGCCAGCAGTGTAGACAGGGCCTCCTACAATGAGCAGTTCTTC.

This clone was seen a handful of times. The V gene is TRBV5-1, the J gene TRBJ1-1; no reliable D call. The length of the CDR3 is 14 residues. Germline loops: CDR1 SGHRS, CDR2 YFSETQ. V shed 0 bases and J shed 4 bases, with 10 bases lying between them. CDR3 coding DNA: TGCGCCAGCAGCTTGGCCGGGTTCACCACTGAAGCTTTCTTT. Amino acids: CASSLAGFTTEAFF.

The gene calls are TRBV2 and TRBJ2-7; D uncertain. V was pared by 7 bases and J by 3 bases, with 16 bases between. The CDR3 is 14 residues long. Germline V gene lookup returns CDR1 SNHLY and CDR2 FYNNEI. CDR3 sequence: CASTPPGDGYEQYF. The CDR3 DNA reads TGTGCCAGCACCCCCCCCGGCGACGGCTACGAGCAGTACTTC.

The chain links TRBV9 to TRBJ2-3; perhaps TRBD2 as D (6 bases). The CDR3 totals 14 residues. Germline CDR1 is SGDLS and CDR2 is YYNGEE. Trimming left V 4 bases short and J 8 bases short, with 17 bases between. The CDR3 sequence is CASSRGGEIGTQYF. The DNA for the CDR3 is TGTGCCAGCAGCAGAGGCGGGGAGATAGGTACGCAGTATTTT.

The chain is built from TRBV2 and TRBJ2-7, with TRBD2 identical over 11 bases. V trimming: 7 bases; J trimming: 6 bases; junction bases outside the gene matches: 8. The CDR3 runs to 14 residues. Germline loops: CDR1 SNHLY, CDR2 FYNNEI. The chain's CDR3 is CASNRASGGSEQYF. For the CDR3, the DNA is TGTGCCAGCAATAGGGCTAGCGGGGGGTCCGAGCAGTACTTC. The variable domain in full, completed from reference TRBV2 and TRBJ2-7, reads EPEVTQTPSHQVTQMGQEVILRCVPISNHLYFYWYRQILGQKVEFLVSFYNNEISEKSEIFDDQFSVERPDGSNFTLKIRSTKLEDSAMYFCASNRASGGSEQYFGPGTRLTVT.

The chain uses TRBV19 and TRBJ2-7, with 9 bases that match TRBD1. V lost 5 bases and J lost 1; bases outside the gene matches: 6. The CDR3 loop spans 15 amino acids. Germline V gives CDR1 LNHDA, CDR2 SQIVND (reference sequence). CDR3 bases: TGTGCCAGTAGTCCAAGGGACAGGGCTTCCTACGAGCAGTACTTC. This codes for CASSPRDRASYEQYF.